What follows are 26 T cell receptor beta chains derived from one specimen sequenced in a study of OX40 agonist ivuxolimab in advanced cancers. The table came from immunoSEQ multiplex PCR; TCRdb's copy has only in-frame clones and leaves some out. The table has roughly 58,000 clones, around 90% seen once; the top ten hold over 0.6%. The source material was CD4+ or CD8+ T cells sorted from blood, sampled in a trial of the OX40 agonist ivuxolimab. These receptor sequences come from an adult with an advanced solid tumor such as melanoma, head and neck, liver or kidney cancer.

The V call is TRBV10-3, the J call TRBJ2-5, with 8 nucleotides matching TRBD2. Germline values: CDR1 ENHRY, CDR2 SYGVKD. This CDR3 region has 15 residues. The V gene end was trimmed by 5 bases and the J gene end by 1 base; junction bases not matched to a gene: 6. The CDR3 DNA reads TGTGCCATCAGTAGAGCGGGGGTAGGCCAAGAGACCCAGTACTTC. The encoded protein is CAISRAGVGQETQYF.

The genes are TRBV7-3 and TRBJ2-2; the D call may be TRBD1 or TRBD2 (5 bases each). V was shortened by 5 bases and J by 3 bases, with 13 bases between the two germline ends. The CDR3 runs 15 residues. CDR1 and CDR2 from the germline V gene are SGHTA and FQGTGA. The chain's CDR3 is CASSPRGSDTGELFF. DNA for the CDR3: TGTGCCAGCAGCCCACGGGGCAGTGACACCGGGGAGCTGTTTTTT.

This clone appeared a single time. V gene TRBV6-6 combines with J gene TRBJ2-7; 9 bases are a match to TRBD1. V lost 4 bases and J lost 4; bases outside the gene matches: 5. Per the germline V gene, CDR1 is MNHNY and CDR2 is SVGAGI (reference sequence). This CDR3 spans 14 amino acids. CDR3 loop: CASSSTGGRYEQYF. The CDR3 nucleotides are TGTGCCAGCAGTTCAACAGGGGGCAGGTACGAGCAGTACTTC.

The J gene is TRBJ1-2, the V gene TRBV5-6; no clear D gene. Germline CDR1 SGHDT, CDR2 YYEEEE. V gave up 3 bases and J gave up 7 bases, with 10 bases separating them. The CDR3 runs to 12 residues. The CDR3 region has the DNA TGTGCCAGCAGCTCGGAGACGGGTGGCTACACCTTC. It encodes CASSSETGGYTF.

The genes are TRBV5-6 and TRBJ2-3, with D hard to call. Looked up from germline, CDR1 is SGHDT and CDR2 is YYEEEE. This CDR3 contains 13 residues. Trimming took 0 bases from V and 5 from J, leaving 7 bases between them. CDR3 residues: CASSLGWGDTQYF. Here the CDR3 DNA reads TGTGCCAGCAGCTTGGGCTGGGGAGATACGCAGTATTTT.

The rearrangement joins TRBV18 to TRBJ2-3; either TRBD1 or TRBD2 may supply D (5 bases each). CDR3 size: 15 residues. Germline V gives CDR1 KGHSH, CDR2 LQKENI. Deletions cut 5 bases from V and 0 bases from J, with 12 bases between. Here the CDR3 DNA reads TGTGCCAGCTCATCCCGGGACCCAAGCACAGATACGCAGTATTTT. This translates into CASSSRDPSTDTQYF.

The rearrangement links TRBV11-3 to TRBJ2-2, with D unresolved. Trimming stripped 8 bases from V and 4 bases from J, with 14 bases between. Germline V gene data show CDR1 as SGHNT and CDR2 as YENEEA. The CDR3 covers 14 residues. The CDR3 DNA reads TGTGCCAGCTCAGCGACTCGTAGCACCGGGGAGCTGTTTTTT. This encodes CASSATRSTGELFF.

The genes are TRBV7-9 and TRBJ1-4; D is unresolved. Per the germline V gene, CDR1 is SEHNR and CDR2 is FQNEAQ (reference sequence). V was pared by 4 bases and J by 6 bases, with 15 bases between. CDR3 length equals 15 residues. The CDR3: CASSSQSDGHEKLFF. As DNA, the CDR3 is TGTGCCAGCAGCTCCCAATCCGACGGCCATGAAAAACTGTTTTTT.

CDR3: CASSSRAQITGFF. For the CDR3, the DNA is TGTGCCAGCAGCTCCAGGGCTCAGATCACAGGGTTCTTC. This sequence joins TRBV11-2 and TRBJ2-1, with a possible D match to TRBD1 (5 bases). The germline gives CDR1 SGHAT, CDR2 FQNNGV. V was clipped by 4 bases and J by 15 bases, with 19 bases between them. The CDR3 consists of 13 residues. Using reference TRBV11-2 and TRBJ2-1 for the parts outside the CDR3, the full variable domain is EAGVAQSPRYKIIEKRQSVAFWCNPISGHATLYWYQQILGQGPKLLIQFQNNGVVDDSQLPKDRFSAERLKGVDSTLKIQPAKLEDSAVYLCASSSRAQITGFFGPGTRLTVL.

This sequence joins TRBV18 and TRBJ2-4; 9 bases are shared with TRBD1. CDR1 is KGHSH, CDR2 LQKENI, per germline. Unmatched junction bases numbered 8, after V lost 6 bases and J lost 2 bases. This CDR3 has 16 residues. CDR3 sequence: CASSPDRGLTKNIQYF. CDR3 DNA sequence: TGTGCCAGCTCCCCGGACAGGGGTTTGACCAAAAACATTCAGTACTTC.

The V call is TRBV18, the J call TRBJ2-7; 8 bases align to TRBD2. The germline gives CDR1 KGHSH, CDR2 LQKENI. Trimming at V came to 1 base and at J to 5 bases, leaving 7 bases not matched to a gene. The CDR3 has 15 residues. The CDR3 nucleotides are TGTGCCAGCTCACCACGACTAGCGACTCCGGACGAGCAGTACTTC. Amino acid sequence: CASSPRLATPDEQYF.

The V and J genes are TRBV5-4 and TRBJ1-4; TRBD1 aligns across 7 bases. CDR1 SGHNT and CDR2 YYREEE come from the germline V gene (reference sequence). CDR3 length equals 14 residues. V dropped 4 bases and J dropped 6; count of bases not matched to a gene: 6. CDR3 residues: CASSTGTEDEKLFF. CDR3 in DNA: TGTGCCAGCAGCACCGGGACAGAGGATGAAAAACTGTTTTTT.

CDR3 DNA sequence: TGTGCCAGCAGTTATTCGGGACTAGGCCCCGGGAATGAGCAGTTCTTC. This translates into CASSYSGLGPGNEQFF. The V and J genes are TRBV6-5 and TRBJ2-1, with 8 bases lining up with TRBD2. Germline-derived CDR1 and CDR2 are MNHEY and SVGAGI. The V gene end was trimmed by 3 bases and the J gene end by 7 bases; junction bases not matched to a gene: 11. The CDR3 totals 16 residues.

The chain employs TRBV25-1 and TRBJ2-5; TRBD1 agrees at 8 bases. The CDR3 runs to 15 residues. CDR1 is MGHDK and CDR2 is SYGVNS in the germline V gene. The V and J ends lost 2 bases and 5 bases, in that order; junction bases with no gene match: 7. The chain's CDR3 is CASSEGAGGAETQYF. CDR3 nucleotides: TGTGCCAGCAGTGAAGGGGCAGGGGGCGCGGAGACCCAGTACTTC.

V and J are TRBV7-8 and TRBJ2-5; 11 bases fit TRBD2. The germline V gene has CDR1 SGHVS and CDR2 FQNEAQ. Trimming took 2 bases from V and 2 from J; bases not matched to a gene: 19. The CDR3 runs to 21 residues. The CDR3: CASSLFARGELAGVGQETQYF. As DNA, the CDR3 is TGTGCCAGCAGCTTATTCGCCAGAGGGGAACTAGCGGGAGTTGGTCAAGAGACCCAGTACTTC.

The J gene is TRBJ2-3, the V gene TRBV19; weak D call: TRBD1 (6 bases). Between the trimmed V and J ends, which lost 5 bases and 2 bases, there was a span of 14 bases. Germline values: CDR1 LNHDA, CDR2 SQIVND (reference sequence). The CDR3 sequence is 15 residues long. The CDR3 bases are TGTGCCAGTAGTCTCGGACAGCGTTACACAGATACGCAGTATTTT. The encoded protein is CASSLGQRYTDTQYF. Drawing the rest from reference TRBV19 and TRBJ2-3, the complete variable domain is DGGITQSPKYLFRKEGQNVTLSCEQNLNHDAMYWYRQDPGQGLRLIYYSQIVNDFQKGDIAEGYSVSREKKESFPLTVTSAQKNPTAFYLCASSLGQRYTDTQYFGPGTRLTVL.

This chain uses TRBV18 with TRBJ2-1, with TRBD1 identical over 10 bases. Germline loops: CDR1 KGHSH, CDR2 LQKENI. V dropped 3 bases and J dropped 5; count of bases not matched to a gene: 4. The CDR3 is 15 amino acids. CDR3 amino acids: CASSPGTGANNEQFF. The CDR3 bases are TGTGCCAGCTCACCGGGGACAGGGGCAAACAATGAGCAGTTCTTC.

V usage is TRBV7-3 and J usage is TRBJ1-2, with 8 bases identical to TRBD1. The CDR3 extends over 13 amino acids. V was pared by 5 bases and J by 8 bases, with 7 bases of the junction left unmatched. Germline V gene data show CDR1 as SGHTA and CDR2 as FQGTGA. CDR3 sequence (DNA): TGTGCCAGCAGCCGAACAGGGGGGGAAGGCTACACCTTC. Translating gives CASSRTGGEGYTF.

The chain has TRBV30 and TRBJ2-3; D possibly matches TRBD1 or TRBD2 (5 bases each). This CDR3 is built from 15 residues. V shed 2 bases and J shed 5 bases, with 17 bases lying between them. The germline CDR1 and CDR2 sequences are GTSNPN and SVGIG (reference sequence). CDR3: CAWSYGYGGRDTQYF. The CDR3 nucleotides read TGTGCCTGGAGTTACGGGTATGGGGGACGAGATACGCAGTATTTT. Based on the CDR3 plus reference TRBV30 and TRBJ2-3, the full variable domain is SQTIHQWPATLVQPVGSPLSLECTVEGTSNPNLYWYRQAAGRGLQLLFYSVGIGQISSEVPQNLSASRPQDRQFILSSKKLLLSDSGFYLCAWSYGYGGRDTQYFGPGTRLTVL.

In this sample, this clone turned up a few times. This chain connects TRBV27 to TRBJ2-7; TRBD1 matches at 9 bases. From germline, CDR1 is MNHEY and CDR2 SMNVEV (reference sequence). J gave up 0 bases and V 5 bases, and 2 bases lay outside the gene matches. This CDR3 is 14 amino acids long. CDR3: CASSATGGSYEQYF. As DNA, the CDR3 is TGTGCCAGCAGTGCGACAGGGGGCTCCTACGAGCAGTACTTC.

This clone was seen more than once but under ten times. This chain joins TRBV2 and TRBJ2-1, with 8 positions matching TRBD1. Trimming cost V 5 bases and J 0 bases; bases outside gene matches: 3. The CDR3 covers 15 residues. The germline CDR1 and CDR2 sequences are SNHLY and FYNNEI. CDR3 sequence (DNA): TGTGCCAGCAGTCAAGACAGGGGCTCCTACAATGAGCAGTTCTTC. Protein product: CASSQDRGSYNEQFF.

V usage is TRBV28 and J usage is TRBJ1-3; a possible D gene is TRBD1 (5 bases). V lost 5 bases and J lost 0, with 11 bases in between. The CDR3 has 15 amino acids. Germline V lookup: CDR1 MDHEN, CDR2 SYDVKM. The CDR3 DNA reads as TGTGCCAGCAGTCTCCCGACAGCCTCTGGAAACACCATATATTTT. Translation gives CASSLPTASGNTIYF.

Written as DNA, the CDR3 is TGTGCCAGTAGTGACGACAGGGATAGCACAGATACGCAGTATTTT. Translation gives CASSDDRDSTDTQYF. This chain links TRBV19 with TRBJ2-3; 7 bases align to TRBD1. This CDR3 spans 15 amino acids. CDR1 LNHDA and CDR2 SQIVND come from the germline V gene (reference sequence). Losses at the gene ends were 5 bases for V and 0 bases for J; bases not matched to a gene: 5.

This sequence joins TRBV6-1 and TRBJ2-7; perhaps TRBD2 as D (6 bases). The CDR3 contains 14 residues. CDR1 is MNHNS, CDR2 SASEGT, per germline. V lost 4 bases, J lost 2 bases, and 12 bases lay in between. In nucleotides, the CDR3 is TGTGCCAGCAGTGGGTGGGGCGGGACCTACGAGCAGTACTTC. It is translated as CASSGWGGTYEQYF.

The chain combines TRBV19 with TRBJ2-5; no clear D gene. V dropped 5 bases and J dropped 7 bases, with 14 bases sitting between them. This CDR3 spans 13 amino acids. The germline V gene encodes CDR1 LNHDA and CDR2 SQIVND (reference sequence). The CDR3 bases are TGTGCCAGTAGTCCCGACCCCTCGAGGACCCAGTACTTC. It yields the protein CASSPDPSRTQYF.

The chain links TRBV10-3 to TRBJ1-4; D not certain. Trimming took 7 bases from V and 8 from J, leaving 14 bases between them. Germline V gene lookup returns CDR1 ENHRY and CDR2 SYGVKD. CDR3 length: 13 residues. DNA for the CDR3: TGTGCCATCACTAGGGAGATAGGGGAAAAACTGTTTTTT. It translates to CAITREIGEKLFF.